The sequence of this T cell receptor (beta chain) was determined in a study of metastatic and nonmetastatic thyroid tumors. About the research overall: Comparison of repertoires was carried out across blood and tumor or nodule tissue from malignant and benign thyroid patients.

No patient had received any treatment before thyroid surgery. In the original workflow: A papillary thyroid cancer distant-metastasis classifier was built from CDR3 differences across clinicopathological groups. Using MiXCR, TCRdb re-called clones from the PCR reads. TCRdb, rather than the study authors, made the V and J calls. The sample records tens of thousands of clones, less than 30% being singletons. The CDR3 covers 14 residues. Germline V gene data show CDR1 as SGHRS and CDR2 as YFSETQ. Note on this clone: One junction end disagrees with the germline gene, perhaps due to a read error.

The sequence was collected from a female donor with papillary thyroid cancer or a benign thyroid nodule (not recorded which). Some clones in this sample may be carry-over from other donors' samples. The sequencing input was blood. The rearrangement links TRBV5-1 to TRBJ2-1; D may correspond to TRBD1 or TRBD2 (5 bases each). The CDR3 protein is CASTLGPLYIEQFF. The CDR3 coding sequence is TGCGCCAGCACCTTGGGACCGCTGTACATTGAGCAGTTCTTC.